This is a list of T cell receptor beta chains from one sample in a study. Produced via immunoSEQ multiplex PCR; TCRdb's table is partial and in-frame only. The table lists some 70,000 clones, just under 95% of them singletons. Sequenced sample: PBMCs. The receptors come from a man aged 35-49 years with rheumatoid arthritis. Both conserved end residues are part of each CDR3. The D gene is left open where the match is weak. Not every row has a clone size; where given, it reads once, few, many or a size class.

>TRBD1|TRBV9|.|TRBJ1-2
TGTGCCAGCAGCGTAGCGGGACAGGGATCCGTGGGAGGCTACACCTTC
CASSVAGQGSVGGYTF
>TRBD2|TRBV9|.|TRBJ2-2
TGTGCCAGCAGCGAAGGACTAGCGGGGGATACCGGGGAGCTGTTTTTT
CASSEGLAGDTGELFF
>.|TRBV7-3|.|TRBJ1-1
TGTGCCAGCAGCTTGATAGAAGAAACTGAAGCTTTCTTT
CASSLIEETEAFF
>TRBD1|TRBV3-1/TRBV3-2|.|TRBJ1-1
TGTGCCAGCAGCCTCGGACAGGGAGAAGCTTTCTTT
CASSLGQGEAFF
>.|TRBV10-2|.|TRBJ1-5
TGCGCCAGCAGTGAAGGGTCAGCCCTGGGCAATCAGCCCCAGCATTTT
CASSEGSALGNQPQHF
>TRBD1|TRBV6-5|.|TRBJ1-6
TGTGCCAGCAGGGGACAGGTTATGCGTTCACCCCTCCACTTT
CASRGQVMRSPLHF
>.|TRBV5-3|.|TRBJ1-1
TGTGCCAGAAGCCCTTCTCTGCTTGGGGATCAGGGGAACACTGAAGCTTTCTTT
CARSPSLLGDQGNTEAFF
>.|TRBV19|.|TRBJ1-6
TGTGCCAGTAGTAGACACGGACCCTCACCCCTCCACTTT
CASSRHGPSPLHF
>.|TRBV19|.|TRBJ1-2
TGTGCCAGTAGTATCAAGACACACAACTATGGCTACACCTTC
CASSIKTHNYGYTF
>.|TRBV24-1|.|TRBJ2-3
TGTGCCACCAGTGATTTTAAGGCGGGATCTAGCACAGATACGCAGTATTTT
CATSDFKAGSSTDTQYF
>TRBD2|TRBV19|.|TRBJ2-2
TGTGCCAGTAGTATAGCGTCTAGCGGGGGGCCGCGGACCGGGGAGCTGTTTTTT
CASSIASSGGPRTGELFF
>TRBD1|TRBV27|.|TRBJ2-7
TGTGCCAGCAGTCGCGACAGGGGACAAATCTACGAGCAGTACTTC
CASSRDRGQIYEQYF
>TRBD1|TRBV11-2|.|TRBJ2-5
TGTGCCAGCAGCTCCGGACAGGGCCGAGAGACCCAGTACTTC
CASSSGQGRETQYF
>.|TRBV9|once|TRBJ2-5
TGTGCCAGCAGCGTCTCTAGCGACCCTGGGGAGACCCAGTACTTC
CASSVSSDPGETQYF
>TRBD1|TRBV24-1|.|TRBJ2-7
TGTGCCACCAGTGAGACGGACAGGGGGCAGGAGCAGTACTTC
CATSETDRGQEQYF
>TRBD2|TRBV3-1/TRBV3-2|.|TRBJ2-3
TGTGCCAGCAGCACCGGGACTAGCGGCACAGATACGCAGTATTTT
CASSTGTSGTDTQYF
>.|TRBV7-2|.|TRBJ2-3
TGTGCCAGCAGCTACGTTCGGGGTAGCACAGATACGCAGTATTTT
CASSYVRGSTDTQYF
>.|TRBV3-1/TRBV3-2|once|TRBJ2-1
TGTGCCAGCACCTCAAGAGGGGGGGCCGACAATGAGCAGTTCTTC
CASTSRGGADNEQFF
>.|TRBV19|.|TRBJ1-5
TGTGCCAGTAGGGGGAAGGGACATCAGCCCCAGCATTTT
CASRGKGHQPQHF
>.|TRBV7-8|.|TRBJ2-5
TGTGCCAGCAGCCCAGGCGCTTTGAAAGAGACCCAGTACTTC
CASSPGALKETQYF
>TRBD2|TRBV3-1/TRBV3-2|.|TRBJ2-3
TGTGCCAGCAGCCAATTGCGGCTAGCGGGAGATACGCAGTATTTT
CASSQLRLAGDTQYF
>.|TRBV7-2|.|TRBJ2-3
TGTGCCAGCAGCCTTCCAGATACGCAGTATTTT
CASSLPDTQYF